A selection of T cell receptor beta chains follows, all from one sample in a study of glioma-infiltrating T cells after dendritic cell vaccination. The assay was immunoSEQ multiplex PCR, and TCRdb's table has in-frame clones only and misses some. The sample consists of approximately 100,000 clones, roughly 76% of them appearing once. The input for sequencing was blood, taken before dendritic cell vaccination. Receptors were obtained from a human donor with glioblastoma. Both conserved end residues are part of each CDR3. The D gene is left open where the match is weak. The size of a clone is reported for some rows only, either as once, few or many, or as a class for expanded clones.

d_call	v_call	clone_size	j_call	cdr3_nt	cdr3_aa
TRBD1	TRBV10-2	many	TRBJ1-2	TGCGCCAGCAGTGAGGACAGGGTTTATGGCTACACCTTC	CASSEDRVYGYTF
NA	TRBV4-1	NA	TRBJ1-2	TGCGCCACAGGGTTAGGGCGCAACTATGGCTACACCTTC	CATGLGRNYGYTF
TRBD1	TRBV5-1	NA	TRBJ2-2	TGCGCCAGCAGCTTGGATACAGGGGGTAACACCGGGGAGCTGTTTTTT	CASSLDTGGNTGELFF
TRBD1	TRBV19	NA	TRBJ2-3	TGTGCCAGTACCGGGACAGGGGAAGATACGCAGTATTTT	CASTGTGEDTQYF
NA	TRBV11-3	NA	TRBJ2-7	TGTGCCAGCAGATTGATGTCAGGGGGGAACGAGCAGTACTTC	CASRLMSGGNEQYF
NA	TRBV2	NA	TRBJ1-1	TGTGCCAGCAGTGACAGCAGGGTTGGGGCTTTCTTT	CASSDSRVGAFF
NA	TRBV27	NA	TRBJ2-1	TGTGCCAGCAGTTTCGTACGGGGTGAGCAGTTCTTC	CASSFVRGEQFF
TRBD2	TRBV27	NA	TRBJ2-1	TGTGCCAGCAGTTCTGCGGGGGACTCCTACAATGAGCAGTTCTTC	CASSSAGDSYNEQFF
NA	TRBV21-1	many	TRBJ1-6	TGTGCCAGCAGCAAATCCTCGGTATCAGGGTGGAATTCACCCCTCCACTTT	CASSKSSVSGWNSPLHF
TRBD2	TRBV6-5	NA	TRBJ2-5	TGTGCCAGCAATAGACTAGCGGGGGGAGGGGAGACCCAGTACTTC	CASNRLAGGGETQYF
NA	TRBV7-9	NA	TRBJ2-7	TGTGCCAGCAGCCCGCTCGAACTGACAGGGGAGGGCGAGCAGTACTTC	CASSPLELTGEGEQYF
TRBD1	TRBV14	once	TRBJ2-2	TGTGCCAGCAGCGGAGGCGTCCGGACAGGGGATATCGGGGAGCTGTTTTTT	CASSGGVRTGDIGELFF
TRBD1	TRBV6-5	NA	TRBJ1-1	TGTGCCAGCATCCAGGGGGTGGGGAGGAACACTGAAGCTTTCTTT	CASIQGVGRNTEAFF
NA	TRBV30	NA	TRBJ2-6	TGTGCCTGGAGTGTACTCGACTACTCTGGGGCCAACGTCCTGACTTTC	CAWSVLDYSGANVLTF
NA	TRBV15	NA	TRBJ1-1	TGTGCCACCAGCAGGAGCGGGGTGTCTAACGCTGAAGCTTTCTTT	CATSRSGVSNAEAFF
TRBD1	TRBV5-1	NA	TRBJ1-4	TGCGCCAGCAGCTTGGTGCCAGGGGGATGGGAAAAACTGTTTTTT	CASSLVPGGWEKLFF
NA	TRBV7-9	NA	TRBJ1-1	TGTGCCAGCAGCCCTGTGGGGGGGGGTGGTAACACTGAAGCTTTCTTT	CASSPVGGGGNTEAFF
TRBD1	TRBV5-4	NA	TRBJ1-1	TGTGCCAGCAGCGGAGACAGGGTGGTGAACACTGAAGCTTTCTTT	CASSGDRVVNTEAFF
NA	TRBV5-4	NA	TRBJ1-1	TGTGCCAGCAGCCCGGATGGCAGGGGGAACACTGAAGCTTTCTTT	CASSPDGRGNTEAFF
NA	TRBV7-6	NA	TRBJ1-1	TGTGCCAGCAGCCAGATAGCAAACACTGAAGCTTTCTTT	CASSQIANTEAFF
TRBD1	TRBV11-3	NA	TRBJ2-2	TGTGCCAGCAGAACAGGGGGCCCCACCGGGGAGCTGTTTTTT	CASRTGGPTGELFF
TRBD1	TRBV5-8	few	TRBJ1-1	TGTGCCAGCACTACAGGGGGCAGAGCTTTCTTT	CASTTGGRAFF
NA	TRBV6-6	NA	TRBJ2-7	TGTGCCAGCAAACCGGGACAAGACTACGAGCAGTACTTC	CASKPGQDYEQYF
NA	TRBV6-5	NA	TRBJ2-7	TGTGCCAGCAGTTACTCGATGGGTAAGGACAACTACGAGCAGTACTTC	CASSYSMGKDNYEQYF
TRBD1	TRBV7-2	NA	TRBJ2-1	TGTGCCAGCAGCTTAGGTGAGGGACAGGGTTCGGCAAATGAGCAGTTCTTC	CASSLGEGQGSANEQFF
NA	TRBV5-1	NA	TRBJ1-3	TGCGCCAGCAGCTTGGACAGGGACTCTGGAAACACCATATATTTT	CASSLDRDSGNTIYF
TRBD2	TRBV7-8	NA	TRBJ2-5	TGTGCCAGCAGCTTAGCCGGGCGGGGGGGACAAGAGACCCAGTACTTC	CASSLAGRGGQETQYF
NA	TRBV4-2	NA	TRBJ2-7	TGTGCCAGCAGCCAAGATCAACTGAGCTACGAGCAGTACTTC	CASSQDQLSYEQYF
NA	TRBV25-1	once	TRBJ2-5	TGTGCCAGCTCCTCCGGGACACTCAAAGAGACCCAGTACTTC	CASSSGTLKETQYF
TRBD2	TRBV27	NA	TRBJ2-3	TGTGCCAGCAGCAAGTCCCCGTCAGCGGGGGGGGGCACAGATACGCAGTATTTT	CASSKSPSAGGGTDTQYF
NA	TRBV11-3	NA	TRBJ2-3	TGTGCCAGCAGCTTAGGGGCTGTCACAGATACGCAGTATTTT	CASSLGAVTDTQYF
TRBD1	TRBV19	NA	TRBJ1-4	TGTGCCACCCGGGACAGGGGGCAGAATGAAAAACTGTTTTTT	CATRDRGQNEKLFF
NA	TRBV7-9	NA	TRBJ1-1	TGTGCCAGCAGCTCTCAGGGCGGTGGGACTGAAGCTTTCTTT	CASSSQGGGTEAFF
NA	TRBV5-6	NA	TRBJ1-1	TGTGCCAGCAGCAATCAGGGGCTGGCTGAAGCTTTCTTT	CASSNQGLAEAFF
NA	TRBV27	NA	TRBJ2-5	TGTGCCAGCAGTTTAAGGACAGTTCAAGAGACCCAGTACTTC	CASSLRTVQETQYF
TRBD2	TRBV7-9	NA	TRBJ2-5	TGTGCCAGCAGCTTGCTAGCGGGGGAGGAGACCCAGTACTTC	CASSLLAGEETQYF
TRBD1	TRBV6-5	few	TRBJ1-4	TGTGCCAGCAGTCTACAGGGGGCGACTAATGAAAAACTGTTTTTT	CASSLQGATNEKLFF
NA	TRBV7-8	NA	TRBJ2-7	TGTGCCAGCAGCTTAGCAGACAGCTACGAGCAGTACTTC	CASSLADSYEQYF
NA	TRBV4-2	NA	TRBJ2-6	TGTGCCAGCAGCCAAAGGAGGGATGCCTTCTCTGGGGCCAACGTCCTGACTTTC	CASSQRRDAFSGANVLTF
NA	TRBV6-1	NA	TRBJ1-3	TGTGCCAGCAGTCTAAGTCGAAACACCATATATTTT	CASSLSRNTIYF
TRBD2	TRBV4-3	NA	TRBJ2-7	TGCGCCAGCAGCCAAGAAGGGGACTACTACGAGCAGTACTTC	CASSQEGDYYEQYF
NA	TRBV7-9	NA	TRBJ2-5	TGTGCCAGCAGCTTACAGGAGGCCTTTGACCAAGAGACCCAGTACTTC	CASSLQEAFDQETQYF
TRBD1	TRBV11-1	NA	TRBJ1-2	TGTGCCAGCAGCCCGAGGACAGGGATCTCATATGGCTACACCTTC	CASSPRTGISYGYTF
NA	TRBV30	NA	TRBJ1-2	TGTGCCTGGGCCAGGGACTTGCGGGCCTATGGCTACACCTTC	CAWARDLRAYGYTF